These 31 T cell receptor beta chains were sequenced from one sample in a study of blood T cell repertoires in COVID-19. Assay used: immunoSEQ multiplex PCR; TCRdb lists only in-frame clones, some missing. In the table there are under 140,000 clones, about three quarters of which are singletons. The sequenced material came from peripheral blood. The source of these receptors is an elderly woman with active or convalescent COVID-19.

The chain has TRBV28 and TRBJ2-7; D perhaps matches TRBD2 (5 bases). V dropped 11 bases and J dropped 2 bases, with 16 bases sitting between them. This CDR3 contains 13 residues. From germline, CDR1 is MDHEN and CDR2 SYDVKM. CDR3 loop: CASRPGGPYEQYF. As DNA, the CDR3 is TGTGCCTCACGACCCGGAGGACCCTACGAGCAGTACTTC.

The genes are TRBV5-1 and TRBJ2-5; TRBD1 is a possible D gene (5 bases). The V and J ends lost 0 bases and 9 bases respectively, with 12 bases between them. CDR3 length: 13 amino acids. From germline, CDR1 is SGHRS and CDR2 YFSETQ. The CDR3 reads CASSLDRPPPQYF. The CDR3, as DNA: TGCGCCAGCAGCTTGGACAGGCCTCCCCCCCAGTACTTC. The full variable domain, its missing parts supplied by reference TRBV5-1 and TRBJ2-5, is KAGVTQTPRYLIKTRGQQVTLSCSPISGHRSVSWYQQTPGQGLQFLFEYFSETQRNKGNFPGRFSGRQFSNSRSEMNVSTLELGDSALYLCASSLDRPPPQYFGPGTRLLVL.

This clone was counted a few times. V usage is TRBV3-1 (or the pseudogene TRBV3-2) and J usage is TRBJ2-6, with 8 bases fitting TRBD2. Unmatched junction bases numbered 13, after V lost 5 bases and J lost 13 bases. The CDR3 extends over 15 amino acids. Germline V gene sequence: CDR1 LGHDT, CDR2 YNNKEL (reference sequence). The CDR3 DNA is TGTGCCAGCAGCGCCGGGGTAGCGGGAATAGGAGTCCTGACTTTC. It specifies CASSAGVAGIGVLTF.

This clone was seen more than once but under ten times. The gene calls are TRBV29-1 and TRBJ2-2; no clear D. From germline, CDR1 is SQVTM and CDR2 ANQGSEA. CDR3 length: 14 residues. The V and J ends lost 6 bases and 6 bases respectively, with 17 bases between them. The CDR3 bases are TGCAGCGTCCGCGTGGGTATAGAGGCCGGGGAGCTGTTTTTT. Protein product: CSVRVGIEAGELFF.

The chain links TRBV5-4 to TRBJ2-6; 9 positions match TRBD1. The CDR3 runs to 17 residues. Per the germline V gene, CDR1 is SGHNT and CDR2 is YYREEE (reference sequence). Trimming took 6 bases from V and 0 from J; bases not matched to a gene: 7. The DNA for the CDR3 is TGTGCCAGCAACAGCCGGGACAGGGACTCTGGGGCCAACGTCCTGACTTTC. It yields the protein CASNSRDRDSGANVLTF.

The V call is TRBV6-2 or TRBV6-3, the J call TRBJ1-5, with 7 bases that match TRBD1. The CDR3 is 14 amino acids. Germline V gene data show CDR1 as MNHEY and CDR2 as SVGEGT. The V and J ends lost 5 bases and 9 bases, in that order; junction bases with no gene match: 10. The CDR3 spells CASSPQGRSGPQHF. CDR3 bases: TGTGCCAGCAGTCCACAGGGGCGATCGGGGCCCCAGCATTTT.

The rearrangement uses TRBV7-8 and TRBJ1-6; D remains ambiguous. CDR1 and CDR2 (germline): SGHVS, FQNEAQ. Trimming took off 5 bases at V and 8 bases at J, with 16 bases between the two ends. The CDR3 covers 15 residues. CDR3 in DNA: TGTGCCAGCAGCCTTGTGCTGGGGAGACATTCACCCCTCCACTTT. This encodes CASSLVLGRHSPLHF.

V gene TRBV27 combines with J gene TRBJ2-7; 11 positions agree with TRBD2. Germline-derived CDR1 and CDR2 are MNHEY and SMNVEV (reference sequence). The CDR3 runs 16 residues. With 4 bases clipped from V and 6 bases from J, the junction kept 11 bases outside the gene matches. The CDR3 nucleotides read TGTGCCAGCAGTTATTTAGCGGGAGGGCCATCGGGCGAGCAGTACTTC. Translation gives CASSYLAGGPSGEQYF.

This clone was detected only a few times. The CDR3 nucleotides are TGTGCCAGCAGGGACAGGGTAAACACTGAAGCTTTCTTT. This encodes CASRDRVNTEAFF. The chain is built from TRBV2 and TRBJ1-1; 8 positions match TRBD1. The CDR3 extends over 13 amino acids. The ends lost 6 bases at V and 2 bases at J; junction bases unmatched: 2. The V gene's germline CDR1 is SNHLY and CDR2 FYNNEI. Full variable domain (outside the CDR3, taken from reference TRBV2 and TRBJ1-1): EPEVTQTPSHQVTQMGQEVILRCVPISNHLYFYWYRQILGQKVEFLVSFYNNEISEKSEIFDDQFSVERPDGSNFTLKIRSTKLEDSAMYFCASRDRVNTEAFFGQGTRLTVV.

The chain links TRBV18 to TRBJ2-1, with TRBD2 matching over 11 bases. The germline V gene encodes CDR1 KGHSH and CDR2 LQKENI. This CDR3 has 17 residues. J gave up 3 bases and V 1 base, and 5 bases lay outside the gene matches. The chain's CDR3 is CASSPRAGLADYNEQFF. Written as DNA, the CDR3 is TGTGCCAGCTCACCACGAGCGGGACTAGCGGACTACAATGAGCAGTTCTTC.

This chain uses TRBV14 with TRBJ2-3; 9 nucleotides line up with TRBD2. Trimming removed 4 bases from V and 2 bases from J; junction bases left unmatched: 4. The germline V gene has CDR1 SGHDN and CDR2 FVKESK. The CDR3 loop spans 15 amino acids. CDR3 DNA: TGTGCCAGCAGCCTCCTAGCGGGAACCACAGATACGCAGTATTTT. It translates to CASSLLAGTTDTQYF.

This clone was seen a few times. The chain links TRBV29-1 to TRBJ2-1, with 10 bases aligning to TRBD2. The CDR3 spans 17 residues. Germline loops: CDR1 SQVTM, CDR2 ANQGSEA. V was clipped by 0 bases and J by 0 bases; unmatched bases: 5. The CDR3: CSVEDPGTSDSYNEQFF. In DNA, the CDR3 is TGCAGCGTTGAAGATCCCGGGACTAGCGACTCCTACAATGAGCAGTTCTTC.

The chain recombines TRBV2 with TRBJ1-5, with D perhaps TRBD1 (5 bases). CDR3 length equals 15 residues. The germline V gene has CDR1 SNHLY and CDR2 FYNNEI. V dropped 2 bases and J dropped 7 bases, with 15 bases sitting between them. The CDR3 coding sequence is TGTGCCAGCAGTGAAAACCCGGGGGTAGGGCAGCCCCAGCATTTT. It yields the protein CASSENPGVGQPQHF.

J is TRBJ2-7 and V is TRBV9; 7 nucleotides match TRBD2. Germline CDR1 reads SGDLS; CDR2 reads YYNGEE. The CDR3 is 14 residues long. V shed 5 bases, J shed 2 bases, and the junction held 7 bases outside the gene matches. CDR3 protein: CASSSGPDTYEQYF. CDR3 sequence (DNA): TGTGCCAGCAGTAGCGGGCCCGACACCTACGAGCAGTACTTC.

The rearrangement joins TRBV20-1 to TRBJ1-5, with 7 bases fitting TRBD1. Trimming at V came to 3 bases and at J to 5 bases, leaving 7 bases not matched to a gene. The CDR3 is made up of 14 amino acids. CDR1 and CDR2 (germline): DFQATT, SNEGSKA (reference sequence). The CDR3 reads CSASEGAIDQPQHF. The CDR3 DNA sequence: TGCAGTGCTAGTGAGGGGGCCATTGATCAGCCCCAGCATTTT.

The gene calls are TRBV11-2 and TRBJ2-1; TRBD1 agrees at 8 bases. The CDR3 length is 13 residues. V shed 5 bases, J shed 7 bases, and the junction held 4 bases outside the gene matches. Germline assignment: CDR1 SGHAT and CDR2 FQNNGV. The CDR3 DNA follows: TGTGCCAGCAGCGCGGGACAGGTTAATGAGCAGTTCTTC. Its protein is CASSAGQVNEQFF.

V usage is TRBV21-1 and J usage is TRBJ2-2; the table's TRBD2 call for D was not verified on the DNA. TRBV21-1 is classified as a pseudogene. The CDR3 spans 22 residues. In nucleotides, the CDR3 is TGTGCCAGCAGCAAAGGAGGGGTACGACTAGCGGGATTGAAAGGGAACACCGGGGAGCTGTTTTTT. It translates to CASSKGGVRLAGLKGNTGELFF.

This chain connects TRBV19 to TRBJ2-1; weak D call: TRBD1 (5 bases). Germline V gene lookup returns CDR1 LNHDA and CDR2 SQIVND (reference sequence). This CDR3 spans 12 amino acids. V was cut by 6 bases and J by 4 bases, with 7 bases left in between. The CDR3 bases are TGTGCCAGTAGCGACAGTTACAATGAGCAGTTCTTC. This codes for CASSDSYNEQFF.

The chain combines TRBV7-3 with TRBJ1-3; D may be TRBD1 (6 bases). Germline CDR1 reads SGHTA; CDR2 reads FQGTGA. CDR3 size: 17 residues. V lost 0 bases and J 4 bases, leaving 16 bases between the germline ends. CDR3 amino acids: CASSLTGGPPGGNTIYF. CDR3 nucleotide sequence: TGTGCCAGCAGCTTAACCGGGGGGCCTCCGGGAGGAAACACCATATATTTT. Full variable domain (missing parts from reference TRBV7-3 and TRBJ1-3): GAGVSQTPSNKVTEKGKYVELRCDPISGHTALYWYRQSLGQGPEFLIYFQGTGAADDSGLPNDRFFAVRPEGSVSTLKIQRTERGDSAVYLCASSLTGGPPGGNTIYFGEGSWLTVV.

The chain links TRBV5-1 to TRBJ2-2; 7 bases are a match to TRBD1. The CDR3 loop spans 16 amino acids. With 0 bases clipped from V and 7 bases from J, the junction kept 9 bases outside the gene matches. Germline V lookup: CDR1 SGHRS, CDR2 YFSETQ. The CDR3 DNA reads TGCGCCAGCAGCTTGGCCGAACACAGGGGTGGCGGGGAGCTGTTTTTT. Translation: CASSLAEHRGGGELFF.

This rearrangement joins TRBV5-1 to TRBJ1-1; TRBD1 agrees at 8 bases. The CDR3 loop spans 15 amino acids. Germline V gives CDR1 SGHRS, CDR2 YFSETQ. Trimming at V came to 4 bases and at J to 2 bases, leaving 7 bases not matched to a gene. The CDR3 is CASSPWTGINTEAFF. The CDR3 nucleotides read TGCGCCAGCAGCCCATGGACAGGGATAAACACTGAAGCTTTCTTT.

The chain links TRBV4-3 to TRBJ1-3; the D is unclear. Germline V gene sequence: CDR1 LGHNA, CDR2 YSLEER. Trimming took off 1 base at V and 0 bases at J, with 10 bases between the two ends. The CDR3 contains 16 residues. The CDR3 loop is CASSQVRRNSGNTIYF. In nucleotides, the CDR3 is TGCGCCAGCAGCCAAGTCCGCAGGAACTCTGGAAACACCATATATTTT.

CDR3 region: CASSVLAGTYNEQFF. CDR3 sequence (DNA): TGTGCCAGCAGCGTTCTAGCGGGGACCTACAATGAGCAGTTCTTC. The V gene is TRBV9, the J gene TRBJ2-1; 9 nucleotides line up with TRBD2. V lost 2 bases, J lost 2 bases, and 2 bases stayed unmatched. The CDR3 is 15 amino acids. Germline assignment: CDR1 SGDLS and CDR2 YYNGEE.

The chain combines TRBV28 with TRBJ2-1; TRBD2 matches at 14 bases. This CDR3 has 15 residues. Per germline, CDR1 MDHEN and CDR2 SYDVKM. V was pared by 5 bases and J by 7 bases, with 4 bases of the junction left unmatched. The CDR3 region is CASSLTSGRVNEQFF. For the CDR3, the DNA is TGTGCCAGCAGTCTGACTAGCGGGAGGGTTAATGAGCAGTTCTTC.

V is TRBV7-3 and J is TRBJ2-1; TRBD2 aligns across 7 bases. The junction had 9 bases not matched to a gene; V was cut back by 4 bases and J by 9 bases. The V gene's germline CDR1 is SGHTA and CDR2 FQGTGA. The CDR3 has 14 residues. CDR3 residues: CASSSMGGPGEQFF. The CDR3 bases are TGTGCCAGCAGCTCTATGGGAGGGCCGGGTGAGCAGTTCTTC.

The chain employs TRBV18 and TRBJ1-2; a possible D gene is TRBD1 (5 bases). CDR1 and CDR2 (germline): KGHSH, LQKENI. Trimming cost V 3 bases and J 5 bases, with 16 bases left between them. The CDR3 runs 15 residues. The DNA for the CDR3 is TGTGCCAGCTCACCCGGGACTGCCCTACTGTATGGCTACACCTTC. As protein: CASSPGTALLYGYTF.

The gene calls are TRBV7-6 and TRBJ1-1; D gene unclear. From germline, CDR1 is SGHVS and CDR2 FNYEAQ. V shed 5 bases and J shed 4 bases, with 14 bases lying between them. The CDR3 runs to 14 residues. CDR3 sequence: CASSLYAAGTEAFF. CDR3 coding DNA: TGTGCCAGCAGCCTTTATGCTGCGGGCACTGAAGCTTTCTTT. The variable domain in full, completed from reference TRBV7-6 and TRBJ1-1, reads GAGVSQSPRYKVTKRGQDVALRCDPISGHVSLYWYRQALGQGPEFLTYFNYEAQQDKSGLPNDRFSAERPEGSISTLTIQRTEQRDSAMYRCASSLYAAGTEAFFGQGTRLTVV.

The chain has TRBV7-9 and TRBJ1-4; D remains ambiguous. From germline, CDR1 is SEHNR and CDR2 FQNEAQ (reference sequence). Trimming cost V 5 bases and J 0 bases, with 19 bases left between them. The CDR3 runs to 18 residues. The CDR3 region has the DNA TGTGCCAGCAGCCCCCTGGGGAGGAGGCTTGCAACTAATGAAAAACTGTTTTTT. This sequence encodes CASSPLGRRLATNEKLFF.

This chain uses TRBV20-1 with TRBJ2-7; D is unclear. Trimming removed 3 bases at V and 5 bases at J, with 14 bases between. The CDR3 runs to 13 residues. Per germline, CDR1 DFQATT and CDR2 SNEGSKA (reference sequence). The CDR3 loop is CSASNSPGDEQYF. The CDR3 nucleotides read TGCAGTGCTAGTAACTCGCCCGGTGACGAGCAGTACTTC.

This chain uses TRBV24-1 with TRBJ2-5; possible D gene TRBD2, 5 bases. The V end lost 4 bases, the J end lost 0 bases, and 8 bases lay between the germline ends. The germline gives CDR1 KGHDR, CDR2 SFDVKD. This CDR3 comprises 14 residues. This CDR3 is CATSEEADQETQYF. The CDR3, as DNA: TGTGCCACCAGTGAGGAGGCAGACCAAGAGACCCAGTACTTC.

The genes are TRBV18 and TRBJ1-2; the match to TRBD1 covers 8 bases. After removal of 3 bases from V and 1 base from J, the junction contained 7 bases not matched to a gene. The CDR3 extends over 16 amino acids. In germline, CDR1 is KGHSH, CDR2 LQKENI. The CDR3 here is CASSPDADRVNYGYTF. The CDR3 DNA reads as TGTGCCAGCTCACCCGACGCGGACAGGGTTAACTATGGCTACACCTTC.